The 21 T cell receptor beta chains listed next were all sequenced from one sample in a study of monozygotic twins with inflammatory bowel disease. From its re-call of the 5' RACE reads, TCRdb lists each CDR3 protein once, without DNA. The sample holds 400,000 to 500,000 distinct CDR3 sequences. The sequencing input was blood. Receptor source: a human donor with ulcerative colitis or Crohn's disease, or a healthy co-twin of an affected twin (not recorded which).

Here the CDR3 reads CASTLTGGLAKNIQYF. The chain has TRBV12-3 or TRBV12-4 and TRBJ2-4; no DNA is available, so the TRBD1 call from TCRdb remains unchecked. The length of the CDR3 is 16 residues.

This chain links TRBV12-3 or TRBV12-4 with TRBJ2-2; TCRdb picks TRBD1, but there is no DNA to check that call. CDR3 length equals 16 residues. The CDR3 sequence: CASSLSGGAFTGELFF.

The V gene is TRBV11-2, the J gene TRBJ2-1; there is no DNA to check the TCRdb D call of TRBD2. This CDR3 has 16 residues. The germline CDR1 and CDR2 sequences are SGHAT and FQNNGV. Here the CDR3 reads CASSQIQRGGPYEQFF.

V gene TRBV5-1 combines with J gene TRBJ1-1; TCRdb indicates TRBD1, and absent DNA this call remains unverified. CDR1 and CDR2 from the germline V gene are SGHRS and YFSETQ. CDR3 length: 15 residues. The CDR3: CASSLAGSGGTEAFF. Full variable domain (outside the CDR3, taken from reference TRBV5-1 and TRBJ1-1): KAGVTQTPRYLIKTRGQQVTLSCSPISGHRSVSWYQQTPGQGLQFLFEYFSETQRNKGNFPGRFSGRQFSNSRSEMNVSTLELGDSALYLCASSLAGSGGTEAFFGQGTRLTVV.

The CDR3 is CASSLGPDYEQFF. V is TRBV5-5 and J is TRBJ2-1; TCRdb picks TRBD2, but there is no DNA to check that call. The CDR3 length is 13 residues. Looked up from germline, CDR1 is SGHKS and CDR2 is YYEKEE (reference sequence).

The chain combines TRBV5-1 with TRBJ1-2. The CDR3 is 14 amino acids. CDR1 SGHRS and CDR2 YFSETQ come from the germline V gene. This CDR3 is CASSLDGGHYGYTF.

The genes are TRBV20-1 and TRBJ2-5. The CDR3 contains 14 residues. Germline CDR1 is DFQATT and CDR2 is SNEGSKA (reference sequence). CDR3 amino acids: CSAPKAPFKETQYF.

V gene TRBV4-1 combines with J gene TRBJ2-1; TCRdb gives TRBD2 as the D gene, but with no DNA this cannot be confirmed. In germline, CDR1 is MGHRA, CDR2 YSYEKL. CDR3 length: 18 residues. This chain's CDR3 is CASSQEGSGLAAYNEQFF.

The CDR3 loop is CASSPGQPFHQPQHF. The chain is built from TRBV5-5 and TRBJ1-5; TCRdb calls TRBD1, which cannot be checked without DNA. In germline, CDR1 is SGHKS, CDR2 YYEKEE (reference sequence). The CDR3 extends over 15 amino acids.

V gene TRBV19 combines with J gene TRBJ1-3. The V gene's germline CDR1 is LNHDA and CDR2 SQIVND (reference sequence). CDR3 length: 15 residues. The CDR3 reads CASSMTDSSGNTIYF.

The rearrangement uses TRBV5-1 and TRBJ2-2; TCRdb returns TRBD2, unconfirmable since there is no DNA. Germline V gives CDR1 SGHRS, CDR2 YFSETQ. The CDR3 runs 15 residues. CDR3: CASSFRASRPGELFF.

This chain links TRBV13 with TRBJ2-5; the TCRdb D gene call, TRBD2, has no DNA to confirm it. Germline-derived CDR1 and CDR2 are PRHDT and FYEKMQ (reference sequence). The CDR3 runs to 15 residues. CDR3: CASSRGGTYQETQYF.

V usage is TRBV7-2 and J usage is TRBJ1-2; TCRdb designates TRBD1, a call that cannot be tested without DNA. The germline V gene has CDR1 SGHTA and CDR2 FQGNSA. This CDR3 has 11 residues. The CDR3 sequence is CARQGAVGYTF.

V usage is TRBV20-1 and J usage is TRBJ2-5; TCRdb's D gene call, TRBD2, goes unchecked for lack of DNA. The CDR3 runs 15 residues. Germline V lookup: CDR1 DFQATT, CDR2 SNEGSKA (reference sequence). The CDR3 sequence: CSANPPSGSQETQYF.

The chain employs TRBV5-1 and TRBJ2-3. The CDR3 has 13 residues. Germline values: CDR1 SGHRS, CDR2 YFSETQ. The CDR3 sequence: CASSLAEEDTQYF.

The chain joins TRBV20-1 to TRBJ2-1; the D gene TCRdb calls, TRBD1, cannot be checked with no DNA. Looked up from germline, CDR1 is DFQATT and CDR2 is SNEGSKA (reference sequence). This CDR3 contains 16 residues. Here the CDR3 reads CSARGSGGSSYNEQFF.

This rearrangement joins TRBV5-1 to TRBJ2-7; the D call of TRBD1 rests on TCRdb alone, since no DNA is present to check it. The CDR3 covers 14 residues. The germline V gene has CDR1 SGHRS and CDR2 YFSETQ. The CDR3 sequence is CASSQTAYSYEQYF.

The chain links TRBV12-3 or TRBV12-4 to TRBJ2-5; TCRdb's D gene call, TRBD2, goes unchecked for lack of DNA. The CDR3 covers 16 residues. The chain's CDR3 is CASSSPGLAVQETQYF.

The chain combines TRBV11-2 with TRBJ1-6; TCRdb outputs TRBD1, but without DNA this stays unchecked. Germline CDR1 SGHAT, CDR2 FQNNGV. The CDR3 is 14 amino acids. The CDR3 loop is CASSTGHDNSPLHF.

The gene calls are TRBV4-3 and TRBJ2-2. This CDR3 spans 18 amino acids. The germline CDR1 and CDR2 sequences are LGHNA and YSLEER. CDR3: CASSQDQAASGRAGELFF.

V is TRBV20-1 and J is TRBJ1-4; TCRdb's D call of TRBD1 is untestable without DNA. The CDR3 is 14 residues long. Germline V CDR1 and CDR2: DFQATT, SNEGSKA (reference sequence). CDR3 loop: CSARVGGAGEKLFF.